The next 5 T cell receptor beta chains were all read from a single sample in a study of molecular identifiers for immune sequencing clone quantification. TCRdb itself ran the PCR reads through MiXCR, one entry per CDR3 protein. The sample shows 300,000 to 350,000 distinct CDR3 sequences, over 20% of them seen only once. What was sequenced was naive CD8+ T cells from blood, with Jurkat cell RNA spiked in. Subset given: FACS-sorted CD8+CD4-CCR7+CD45RA+ naive T cells. The receptors shown here come from a human donor in good health. Some libraries in this study had Jurkat cell RNA spiked in.

This clonotype was observed many times. The V call is TRBV6-2 or TRBV6-3, the J call TRBJ1-1; D gene unclear. CDR3 length: 15 residues. Germline assignment: CDR1 MNHEY and CDR2 SVGEGT. Trimming shortened V by 0 bases and J by 1 base, and 9 bases separated the two germline ends. DNA for the CDR3: TGTGCCAGCAGTTACTCGTGGCCTTCGAACACTGAAGCTTTCTTT. Translation: CASSYSWPSNTEAFF.

Many counts were recorded for this clonotype. The chain has TRBV6-6 and TRBJ2-7; a possible D gene is TRBD1 (6 bases). V was cut by 4 bases and J by 2 bases, with 9 bases left in between. CDR1 is MNHNY, CDR2 SVGAGI, per germline (reference sequence). CDR3 size: 13 residues. CDR3 sequence (DNA): TGTGCCAGCAGTTCAGGGACAACCTACGAGCAGTACTTC. Translated, it gives CASSSGTTYEQYF.

Comment on this clonotype: This may stem from a read error, because a much larger clone lies one nucleotide away. The rearrangement uses TRBV27 and TRBJ1-2; tentatively, D is TRBD1 (5 bases). This CDR3 has 17 residues. Trimming pared 0 bases from V and 6 bases from J, leaving 20 bases between. The germline V gene encodes CDR1 MNHEY and CDR2 SMNVEV (reference sequence). This CDR3 is CASSLSRAGSLNHGYTF. The CDR3 region has the DNA TGTGCCAGCAGTTTATCGAGGGCAGGGTCCTTGAACCATGGCTACACCTTC.

This clonotype was counted ten times or more. The chain has TRBV7-9 and TRBJ2-5; D gene uncertain. This CDR3 is 15 amino acids long. V shed 0 bases and J shed 7 bases, with 15 bases lying between them. The germline V gene encodes CDR1 SEHNR and CDR2 FQNEAQ (reference sequence). In DNA form, the CDR3 reads TGTGCCAGCAGCTTAGCTGTAACGGTGGCGGCGACCCAGTACTTC. Translation gives CASSLAVTVAATQYF.

In regard to this clonotype: A much larger clone is a single base away; this may be a read error. This rearrangement joins TRBV28 to TRBJ1-1, with 8 bases identical to TRBD1. Germline CDR1 is MDHEN and CDR2 is SYDVKM. This CDR3 has 13 amino acids. The CDR3 sequence: CASSLRQGIEALF. CDR3 DNA sequence: TGTGCCAGCAGTTTGCGACAGGGGATTGAAGCTCTCTTT.